A single sample is the source of the 20 T cell receptor beta chains below, sequenced in a study of shared clonotypes between healthy human individuals. Using immunoSEQ multiplex PCR, the repertoire was profiled, and TCRdb retains in-frame clones only, with some absent. The sample has around 450,000 clones, about four fifths seen once. Sequences were obtained from PBMCs. The source of these receptors is a middle-aged woman in good health. Some clones in this sample may be carry-over from other donors' samples.

The chain employs TRBV9 and TRBJ1-6; D is ambiguous. The germline V gene has CDR1 SGDLS and CDR2 YYNGEE. The CDR3 totals 15 residues. Trimming took off 0 bases at V and 10 bases at J, with 14 bases between the two ends. CDR3 nucleotide sequence: TGTGCCAGCAGCGTAGCTGGCGCCGCCATATCACCCCTCCACTTT. Translation gives CASSVAGAAISPLHF. Supplemented by reference TRBV9 and TRBJ1-6, the full variable domain reads DSGVTQTPKHLITATGQRVTLRCSPRSGDLSVYWYQQSLDQGLQFLIQYYNGEERAKGNILERFSAQQFPDLHSELNLSSLELGDSALYFCASSVAGAAISPLHFGNGTRLTVT.

This clone has only a few counts. The chain employs TRBV21-1 and TRBJ1-2. TRBV21-1 is listed as a pseudogene. The CDR3 consists of 17 residues. Written as DNA, the CDR3 is TGTGCCAGCAGCAACAAGGGAGGGATAAGCTCGGGGTATGGCTACACCTTC. It specifies CASSNKGGISSGYGYTF.

The CDR3 nucleotides are TGCGCCAGCAGCTTGGGACAGTTTCTAGCCAAAAACATTCAGTACTTC. It encodes CASSLGQFLAKNIQYF. The rearrangement links TRBV5-1 to TRBJ2-4, with a possible D match to TRBD1 (5 bases). V lost 0 bases to trimming and J lost 0 bases, with 10 bases between them. This CDR3 has 16 amino acids. The germline CDR1 and CDR2 sequences are SGHRS and YFSETQ.

Concerning this clone: The junction differs from germline at one of its ends, possibly a read error. The chain couples TRBV6-5 to TRBJ2-5; D is ambiguous. The CDR3 contains 15 residues. The germline CDR1 and CDR2 sequences are MNHEY and SVGAGI. The CDR3 here is CASSHSLVPGETQYF. The CDR3 DNA follows: TGTGCCAGCAGTCACTCCCTTGTGCCGGGAGAGACCCAGTACTTC.

The CDR3 is CASALDLAYEQYF. The CDR3 DNA is TGCGCCAGCGCCCTAGACTTAGCCTACGAGCAGTACTTC. V usage is TRBV5-1 and J usage is TRBJ2-7, with D hard to call. This CDR3 has 13 amino acids. The V and J ends lost 7 bases and 2 bases respectively, with 13 bases between them. Germline CDR1 reads SGHRS; CDR2 reads YFSETQ.

In its sample, this clone was seen once. This chain uses TRBV28 with TRBJ2-1; D is unresolved. Trimming took 8 bases from V and 12 from J, leaving 17 bases between them. The CDR3 sequence is 12 residues long. CDR1 is MDHEN, CDR2 SYDVKM, per germline. DNA of the CDR3: TGTGCCAGCGGGGTTGGACGGTTAGGGCAGTTCTTC. It encodes CASGVGRLGQFF.

The chain joins TRBV7-3 to TRBJ2-1; D perhaps matches TRBD2 (6 bases). Germline loops: CDR1 SGHTA, CDR2 FQGTGA. This CDR3 comprises 13 residues. Trimming pared 2 bases from V and 11 bases from J, leaving 13 bases between. The CDR3 sequence is CASSLSGEAQQFF. For the CDR3, the DNA is TGTGCCAGCAGCTTATCGGGGGAGGCCCAGCAGTTCTTC.

The chain is built from TRBV18 and TRBJ2-5; D possibly corresponds to TRBD2 (6 bases). The CDR3 runs to 13 residues. Trimming removed 2 bases at V and 7 bases at J, with 11 bases between. The germline gives CDR1 KGHSH, CDR2 LQKENI. CDR3: CASSPGGVGTQYF. In DNA form, the CDR3 reads TGTGCCAGCTCACCAGGAGGGGTCGGGACCCAGTACTTC.

V usage is TRBV7-2 and J usage is TRBJ1-5; unclear D gene. The CDR3 covers 15 residues. V was trimmed by 5 bases and J by 0 bases, leaving 11 bases between them. Germline lookup yields CDR1 SGHTA and CDR2 FQGNSA. The CDR3 is CASSPREYSNQPQHF. The DNA of the CDR3 is TGTGCCAGCAGCCCCCGGGAATATAGCAATCAGCCCCAGCATTTT.

This chain connects TRBV5-1 to TRBJ2-1, with 7 bases matching TRBD2. This CDR3 spans 15 amino acids. The germline V gene has CDR1 SGHRS and CDR2 YFSETQ. With V trimmed by 0 bases and J by 10 bases, 10 bases remained unmatched. The CDR3 nucleotides are TGCGCCAGCAGCTTGGGCGCGGGGGACTCGGAGGAGCAGTTCTTC. Protein sequence: CASSLGAGDSEEQFF.

J is TRBJ2-5 and V is TRBV7-9, with D unresolved. Germline V lookup: CDR1 SEHNR, CDR2 FQNEAQ (reference sequence). V dropped 6 bases and J dropped 5 bases, with 10 bases sitting between them. CDR3 length: 12 amino acids. CDR3 in amino acids: CASSQLGETQYF. CDR3 sequence (DNA): TGTGCCAGCAGTCAGCTAGGGGAGACCCAGTACTTC.

This chain links TRBV2 with TRBJ1-1; D call uncertain. Trimming took 6 bases from V and 4 from J, leaving 12 bases between them. There are 13 residues in the CDR3. From germline, CDR1 is SNHLY and CDR2 FYNNEI. CDR3 region: CASRADIVTEAFF. CDR3 bases: TGTGCCAGCAGGGCTGACATCGTCACTGAAGCTTTCTTT.

There are a few counts of this clone. The chain links TRBV5-6 to TRBJ2-1; D may be TRBD2 (5 bases). Trimming pared 3 bases from V and 8 bases from J, leaving 15 bases between. The germline CDR1 and CDR2 sequences are SGHDT and YYEEEE. The CDR3 length is 14 residues. CDR3 bases: TGTGCCAGCAGCTCGCAACGGACTGGCGATGAGCAGTTCTTC. Translated: CASSSQRTGDEQFF.

This clone was counted between two and nine times. This chain joins TRBV6-5 and TRBJ2-1; TRBD2 matches at 9 bases. CDR3 size: 14 residues. Germline-derived CDR1 and CDR2 are MNHEY and SVGAGI. V shed 8 bases, J shed 5 bases, and the junction held 7 bases outside the gene matches. This CDR3 reads CASGGREGDNEQFF. CDR3 coding DNA: TGTGCCAGCGGGGGGCGGGAGGGAGACAATGAGCAGTTCTTC.

This chain uses TRBV18 with TRBJ2-1, with 8 bases aligning to TRBD2. Germline assignment: CDR1 KGHSH and CDR2 LQKENI. The length of the CDR3 is 15 residues. Trimming at V came to 3 bases and at J to 2 bases, leaving 3 bases not matched to a gene. CDR3 region: CASSPRLAPYNEQFF. In nucleotides, the CDR3 is TGTGCCAGCTCACCCCGACTAGCGCCCTACAATGAGCAGTTCTTC.

To note about this clone: Other DNA sequences in the same sample also yield this CDR3. The rearrangement joins TRBV30 to TRBJ1-2; tentative D call: TRBD1 (5 bases). Germline V gene data show CDR1 as GTSNPN and CDR2 as SVGIG (reference sequence). This CDR3 contains 12 residues. CDR3 region: CAYRDGNYGYTF. CDR3 DNA sequence: TGTGCGTACCGGGACGGTAACTATGGCTACACCTTC.

This clone was observed a handful of times. The chain is built from TRBV5-1 and TRBJ1-2; 7 nucleotides line up with TRBD1. The V and J ends lost 1 base and 8 bases, in that order; junction bases with no gene match: 2. CDR1 is SGHRS, CDR2 YFSETQ, per germline. The CDR3 runs 12 residues. The CDR3 coding sequence is TGCGCCAGCAGCTTGACAGGGGAAGGCTACACCTTC. The encoded protein is CASSLTGEGYTF.

J is TRBJ2-6 and V is TRBV5-4, with D unclear. This CDR3 is 16 amino acids long. The V gene lost 7 bases and the J gene lost 0 bases, with 14 bases spanning the gap. Germline V CDR1 and CDR2: SGHNT, YYREEE (reference sequence). CDR3 coding DNA: TGTGCCAGCCAACTCGACGCCTCCTCTGGGGCCAACGTCCTGACTTTC. This sequence encodes CASQLDASSGANVLTF.

The chain combines TRBV20-1 with TRBJ2-7, with a tentative D call TRBD1 (5 bases). The CDR3 contains 11 residues. Germline CDR1 is DFQATT and CDR2 is SNEGSKA (reference sequence). Trimming pared 3 bases from V and 2 bases from J, leaving 5 bases between. CDR3 nucleotides: TGCAGTGCTAGGACAGCCTACGAGCAGTACTTC. This encodes CSARTAYEQYF.

About this clone itself: One base away lies a much larger clone, so this may be a sequencing read error. Distinct nucleotide sequences in the sample also encode this CDR3. The chain links TRBV6-5 to TRBJ2-1; D ambiguous. This CDR3 has 11 residues. Germline CDR1 reads MNHEY; CDR2 reads SVGAGI. V was cut by 6 bases and J by 4 bases, with 4 bases left in between. CDR3 sequence (DNA): TGTGCCAGCAGCCTATACAATGAGCAGTTCTTC. Its translation is CASSLYNEQFF.